The present T cell receptor (beta chain) was sequenced within a study of PD-1 blockade in classical Hodgkin lymphoma. The CDR3 is 11 residues long. Germline V gene lookup returns CDR1 SGHRS and CDR2 YFSETQ. V gave up 4 bases and J gave up 6 bases, with 8 bases separating them. Time point reported: cycle 4 day 1 (C4D1), after more than five weeks of nivolumab. Relapse was seen in all patients after autologous stem cell transplantation, and brentuximab vedotin exposure was variable. The data were produced by immunoSEQ multiplex PCR, yet TCRdb's version contains in-frame clones alone and is incomplete. Here the sample spans approximately 30,000 clones, roughly 72% being singletons.

This sequence originates from a human donor with classical Hodgkin lymphoma. This rearrangement joins TRBV5-1 to TRBJ2-7; D remains ambiguous. The sequences come from peripheral blood mononuclear cells (PBMCs), collected before the fourth cycle of nivolumab. The CDR3 DNA sequence: TGCGCCAGCAGCGCGAGCTTCGAGCAGTACTTC. Translating gives CASSASFEQYF.